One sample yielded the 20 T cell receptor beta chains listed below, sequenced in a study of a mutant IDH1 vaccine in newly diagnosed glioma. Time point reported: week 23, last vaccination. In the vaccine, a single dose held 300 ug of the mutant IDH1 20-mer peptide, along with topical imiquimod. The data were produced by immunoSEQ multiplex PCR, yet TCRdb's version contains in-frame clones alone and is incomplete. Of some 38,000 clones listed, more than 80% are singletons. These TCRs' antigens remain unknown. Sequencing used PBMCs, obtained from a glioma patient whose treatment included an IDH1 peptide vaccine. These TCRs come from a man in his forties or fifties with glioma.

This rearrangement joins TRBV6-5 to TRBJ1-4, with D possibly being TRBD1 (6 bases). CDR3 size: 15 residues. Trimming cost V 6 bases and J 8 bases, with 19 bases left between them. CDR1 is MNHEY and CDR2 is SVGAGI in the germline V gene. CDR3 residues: CASSLRRGAGEKLFF. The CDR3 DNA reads TGTGCCAGCAGCCTCCGTCGGGGGGCTGGGGAAAAACTGTTTTTT.

CDR3 residues: CASSSRGGRHSNQPQHF. DNA for the CDR3: TGTGCCAGCAGTTCGCGGGGCGGACGGCATAGCAATCAGCCCCAGCATTTT. This chain joins TRBV28 and TRBJ1-5; possible D gene TRBD1, 5 bases. Germline V CDR1 and CDR2: MDHEN, SYDVKM. V was shortened by 4 bases and J by 0 bases, with 16 bases between the two germline ends. The CDR3 is made up of 17 amino acids.

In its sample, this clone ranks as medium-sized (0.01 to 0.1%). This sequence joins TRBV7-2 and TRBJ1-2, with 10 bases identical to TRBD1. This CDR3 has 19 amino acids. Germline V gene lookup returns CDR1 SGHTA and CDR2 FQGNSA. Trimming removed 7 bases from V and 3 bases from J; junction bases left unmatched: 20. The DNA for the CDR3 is TGTGCCAGCACCCTAGCTTACCTGGACAGGGGGGTGGAGGACTATGGCTACACCTTC. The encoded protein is CASTLAYLDRGVEDYGYTF. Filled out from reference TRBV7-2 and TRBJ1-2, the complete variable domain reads GAGVSQSPSNKVTEKGKDVELRCDPISGHTALYWYRQSLGQGLEFLIYFQGNSAPDKSGLPSDRFSAERTGGSVSTLTIQRTQQEDSAVYLCASTLAYLDRGVEDYGYTFGSGTRLTVV.

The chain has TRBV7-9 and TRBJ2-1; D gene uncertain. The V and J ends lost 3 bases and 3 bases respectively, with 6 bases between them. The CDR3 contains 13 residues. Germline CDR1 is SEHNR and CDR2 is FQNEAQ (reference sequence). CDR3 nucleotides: TGTGCCAGCAGCTTCCTAGTCTACAATGAGCAGTTCTTC. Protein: CASSFLVYNEQFF.

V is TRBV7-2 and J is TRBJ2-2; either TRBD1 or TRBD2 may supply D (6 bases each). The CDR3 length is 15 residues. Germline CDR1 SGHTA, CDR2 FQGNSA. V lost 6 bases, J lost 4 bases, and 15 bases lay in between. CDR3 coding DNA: TGTGCCAGCAGGGAGGGGGGCGGTGGCACCGGGGAGCTGTTTTTT. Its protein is CASREGGGGTGELFF.

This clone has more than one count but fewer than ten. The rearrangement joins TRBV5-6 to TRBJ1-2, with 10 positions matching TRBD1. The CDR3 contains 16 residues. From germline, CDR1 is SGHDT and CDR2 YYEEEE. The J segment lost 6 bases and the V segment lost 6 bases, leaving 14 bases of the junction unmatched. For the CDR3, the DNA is TGTGCCAGCAAGCCCCCGGACAGGGGGGGGAAGAATGGCTACACCTTC. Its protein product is CASKPPDRGGKNGYTF.

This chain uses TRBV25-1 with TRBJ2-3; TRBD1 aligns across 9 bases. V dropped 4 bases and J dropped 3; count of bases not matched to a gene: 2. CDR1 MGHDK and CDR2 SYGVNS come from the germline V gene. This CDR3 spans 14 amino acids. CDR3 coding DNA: TGTGCCAGCAGTGCGGACAGGGGAACAGATACGCAGTATTTT. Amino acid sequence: CASSADRGTDTQYF. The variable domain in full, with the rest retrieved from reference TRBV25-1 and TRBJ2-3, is EADIYQTPRYLVIGTGKKITLECSQTMGHDKMYWYQQDPGMELHLIHYSYGVNSTEKGDLSSESTVSRIRTEHFPLTLESARPSHTSQYLCASSADRGTDTQYFGPGTRLTVL.

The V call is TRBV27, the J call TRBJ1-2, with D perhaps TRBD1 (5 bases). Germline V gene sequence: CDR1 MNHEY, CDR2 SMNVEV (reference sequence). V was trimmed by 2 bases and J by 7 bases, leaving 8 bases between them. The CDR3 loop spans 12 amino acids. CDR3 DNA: TGTGCCAGCAGTTTAGGGGGTACTGGCTACACCTTC. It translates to CASSLGGTGYTF.

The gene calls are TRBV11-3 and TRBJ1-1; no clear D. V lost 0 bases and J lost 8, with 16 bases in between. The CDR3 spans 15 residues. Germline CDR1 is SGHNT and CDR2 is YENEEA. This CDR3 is CASSLDGRLNSEAFF. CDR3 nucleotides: TGTGCCAGCAGCTTAGATGGGAGACTCAATTCGGAAGCTTTCTTT.

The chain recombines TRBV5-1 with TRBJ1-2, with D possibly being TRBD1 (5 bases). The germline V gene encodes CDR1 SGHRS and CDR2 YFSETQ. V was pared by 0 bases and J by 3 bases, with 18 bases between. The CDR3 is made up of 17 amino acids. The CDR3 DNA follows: TGCGCCAGCAGCTTGGAATGGTCGACAGTTCCTGACTATGGCTACACCTTC. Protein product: CASSLEWSTVPDYGYTF. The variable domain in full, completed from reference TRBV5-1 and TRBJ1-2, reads KAGVTQTPRYLIKTRGQQVTLSCSPISGHRSVSWYQQTPGQGLQFLFEYFSETQRNKGNFPGRFSGRQFSNSRSEMNVSTLELGDSALYLCASSLEWSTVPDYGYTFGSGTRLTVV.

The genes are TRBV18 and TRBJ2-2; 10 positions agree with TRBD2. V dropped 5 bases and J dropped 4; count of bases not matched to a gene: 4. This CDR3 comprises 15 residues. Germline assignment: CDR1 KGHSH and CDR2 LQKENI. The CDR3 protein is CASSSQREGTGELFF. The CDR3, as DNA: TGTGCCAGCTCATCCCAGCGGGAGGGCACCGGGGAGCTGTTTTTT.

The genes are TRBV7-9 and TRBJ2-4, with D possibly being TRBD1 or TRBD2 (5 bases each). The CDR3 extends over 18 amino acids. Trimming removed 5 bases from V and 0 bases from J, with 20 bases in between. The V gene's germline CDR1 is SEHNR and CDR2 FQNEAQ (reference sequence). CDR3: CASSTDPTWGRAKNIQYF. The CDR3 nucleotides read TGTGCCAGCAGCACCGACCCAACGTGGGGACGAGCCAAAAACATTCAGTACTTC.

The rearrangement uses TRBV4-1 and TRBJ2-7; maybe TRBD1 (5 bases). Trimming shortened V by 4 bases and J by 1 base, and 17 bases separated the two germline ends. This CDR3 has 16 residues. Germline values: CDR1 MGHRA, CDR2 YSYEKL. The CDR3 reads CASSLLGQGKSYEQYF. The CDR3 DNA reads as TGCGCCAGCAGCCTGTTAGGACAAGGAAAGTCCTACGAGCAGTACTTC.

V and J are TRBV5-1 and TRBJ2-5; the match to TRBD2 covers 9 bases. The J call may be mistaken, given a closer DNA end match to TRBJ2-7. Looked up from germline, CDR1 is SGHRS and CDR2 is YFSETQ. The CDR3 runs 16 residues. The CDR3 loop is CASSAHFSGSGYEQYF. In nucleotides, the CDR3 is TGCGCCAGCAGCGCCCACTTTAGCGGGAGTGGGTACGAGCAGTACTTC.

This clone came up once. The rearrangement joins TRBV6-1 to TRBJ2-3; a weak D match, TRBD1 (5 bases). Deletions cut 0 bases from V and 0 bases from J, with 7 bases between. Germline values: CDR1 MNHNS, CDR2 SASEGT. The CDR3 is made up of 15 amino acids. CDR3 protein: CASSEAGASTDTQYF. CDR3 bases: TGTGCCAGCAGTGAAGCAGGGGCTAGCACAGATACGCAGTATTTT.

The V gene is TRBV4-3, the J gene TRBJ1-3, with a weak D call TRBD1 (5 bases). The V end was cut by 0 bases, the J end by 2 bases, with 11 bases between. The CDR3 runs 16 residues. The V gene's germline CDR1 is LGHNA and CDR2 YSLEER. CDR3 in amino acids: CASSQERGGPGNTIYF. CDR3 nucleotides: TGCGCCAGCAGCCAAGAAAGGGGTGGACCTGGAAACACCATATATTTT.

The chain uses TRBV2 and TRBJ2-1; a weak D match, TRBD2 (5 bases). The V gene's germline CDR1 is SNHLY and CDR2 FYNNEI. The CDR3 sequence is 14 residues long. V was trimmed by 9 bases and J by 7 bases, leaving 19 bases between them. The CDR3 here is CASKPDGESNEQFF. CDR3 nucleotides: TGTGCCAGTAAGCCGGACGGGGAGAGTAATGAGCAGTTCTTC.

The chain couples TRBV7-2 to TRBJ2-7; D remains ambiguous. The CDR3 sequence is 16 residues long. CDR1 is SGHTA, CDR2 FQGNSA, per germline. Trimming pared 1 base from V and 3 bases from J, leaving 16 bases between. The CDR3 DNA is TGTGCCAGCAGCTTAGTCGGTGGCCCATCAGGCTACGAGCAGTACTTC. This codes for CASSLVGGPSGYEQYF.

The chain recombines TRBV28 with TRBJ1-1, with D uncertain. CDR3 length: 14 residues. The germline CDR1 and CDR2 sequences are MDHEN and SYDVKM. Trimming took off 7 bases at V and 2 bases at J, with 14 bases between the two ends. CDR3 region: CASTPTRINTEAFF. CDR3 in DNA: TGTGCCAGCACCCCCACCAGGATTAACACTGAAGCTTTCTTT.

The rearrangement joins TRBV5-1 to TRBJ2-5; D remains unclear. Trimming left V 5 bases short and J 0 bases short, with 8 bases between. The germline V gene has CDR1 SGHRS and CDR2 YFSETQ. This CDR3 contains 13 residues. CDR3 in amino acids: CASSNGNQETQYF. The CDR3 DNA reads TGCGCCAGCAGTAACGGCAACCAAGAGACCCAGTACTTC.